This TCR beta chain was observed in a study of blood T cell repertoires in COVID-19. Looking at the study overall: COVID-19 samples from acute and convalescent phases originated in the United States, Italy and Spain. Sources were T cells, B-cell-depleted T cells, or PBMCs; the material itself was cDNA or gDNA.

As originally analysed: Amplification of reference gene primers provided the estimated nucleated cell counts. Profiling relied on immunoSEQ multiplex PCR, and the TCRdb table lists in-frame clones only, not all of them. V and J calls and clone size are as listed in that table; D and trimming were resolved from the DNA. Among around 200,000 clones, 85% were seen once, and the ten largest hold about 4.9%. The germline gives CDR1 SGHRS, CDR2 YFSETQ. V was shortened by 4 bases and J by 5 bases, with 18 bases between the two germline ends. The CDR3 runs 15 residues. The TCR was taken from an elderly woman with acute or convalescent COVID-19. Sequenced input: peripheral blood. This sequence joins TRBV5-1 and TRBJ2-5, with D tentatively TRBD1 (5 bases). CDR3 sequence: CASSIDPGSRETQYF. The CDR3 nucleotides read TGCGCCAGCAGCATAGATCCAGGGTCAAGGGAGACCCAGTACTTC.